This T cell receptor (beta chain) was sequenced in a study of cytomegalovirus exposure and HLA in healthy donors. General study points: The study reported that TCR beta sequences accurately predicted HLA-A and HLA-B alleles in most subjects. After further analysis at a later stage, roughly 16,000 TCR beta sequences were associated with HLA alleles at 0.05 false discovery rate. Among TCR sequences, most were rare, though some public TCRs appeared in many donors.

Primers included in the PCR were 60 Vbeta and 13 Jbeta primers. The data were produced by immunoSEQ multiplex PCR, yet TCRdb's version contains in-frame clones alone and is incomplete. Among 100,000 or so clones, around 74% were seen once, and the ten largest hold roughly 14%. Turning to this clone: Its antigen is unknown.

The sample taken for sequencing was PBMCs. The TCR was taken from a male donor in good health and CMV-seropositive.

Here the CDR3 DNA reads TGTGCCACCAAATTAGCGGGGGGGGACCAAGAGACCCAGTACTTC. Protein: CATKLAGGDQETQYF. The V and J genes are TRBV6-5 and TRBJ2-5; 11 bases agree with TRBD2. The junction had 7 bases not matched to a gene; V was cut back by 10 bases and J by 0 bases. The CDR3 covers 15 residues. Per germline, CDR1 MNHEY and CDR2 SVGAGI.